This entry concerns a single TCR beta chain. The CDR3 runs 13 residues. V was trimmed by 1 base and J by 1 base, leaving 5 bases between them. The germline V gene has CDR1 SGHKS and CDR2 YYEKEE (reference sequence). The data derive from a study of OX40 agonist ivuxolimab in advanced cancers. Method: immunoSEQ multiplex PCR; TCRdb's copy keeps in-frame clones and lacks some. The sample yields tens of thousands of clones, about 88% seen once. Sequences were derived from CD4+ or CD8+ T cells sorted from blood, sampled in a trial of the OX40 agonist ivuxolimab. This TCR derives from an adult with an advanced solid tumor such as melanoma, head and neck, liver or kidney cancer. The V and J genes are TRBV5-5 and TRBJ1-1; D ambiguous. Written as DNA, the CDR3 is TGTGCCAGCAGCTTGTCGAGGAACACTGAAGCTTTCTTT. This encodes CASSLSRNTEAFF.